This is a list of T cell receptor beta chains from one sample in a study of control samples from healthy donors and cancer patients. TCRdb keeps only in-frame clones here, not all; method: immunoSEQ multiplex PCR. Here the sample spans 100,000 or so clones, less than 90% being singletons. Sequenced material: blood. The receptor source for this set is a woman in her forties or fifties in good health. Each CDR3 is given with its conserved first and last residue. Each record gives: clone size, D gene, J gene, V gene, CDR3 DNA, CDR3 protein. D genes are given only for firm matches. The size of a clone is reported for some rows only, either as once, few or many, or as a class for expanded clones.

few	NA	TRBJ2-3	TRBV10-3	TGTGCCATCAAGGGGGAAGGAAATACGCAGTATTTT	CAIKGEGNTQYF
NA	NA	TRBJ1-3	TRBV6-5	TGTGCCAGCAGGTCGACCGGGTTAATGGACACCATATATTTT	CASRSTGLMDTIYF
NA	TRBD1	TRBJ2-2	TRBV3-1/TRBV3-2	TGTGCCAGCAAACAGGGGGCGCCGGGCACCGGGGAGCTGTTTTTT	CASKQGAPGTGELFF
NA	TRBD1	TRBJ2-3	TRBV30	TGTGCCTGGAGCCAGGGGGTCACAGATACGCAGTATTTT	CAWSQGVTDTQYF
NA	TRBD1	TRBJ2-1	TRBV3-1/TRBV3-2	TGTGCCAGCAGCTCCCCCGGCCCAGGGGGCCGTACCTACAATGAGCAGTTCTTC	CASSSPGPGGRTYNEQFF
NA	NA	TRBJ1-1	TRBV19	TGTGCCAGTAGTATCGACCCAGAGAACACTGAAGCTTTCTTT	CASSIDPENTEAFF
NA	NA	TRBJ1-2	TRBV19	TGTGCCAGTAGCTGGCAACTAAGGGACTATGGCTACACCTTC	CASSWQLRDYGYTF
once	NA	TRBJ1-2	TRBV19	TGTGCCAGTACGATAGGAAGCTATGGCTACACCTTC	CASTIGSYGYTF
NA	TRBD1	TRBJ1-6	TRBV15	TGTGCCACCAGACAGGGGGGCGATTCACCCCTCCACTTT	CATRQGGDSPLHF
NA	NA	TRBJ2-2	TRBV29-1	TGCAGCGTGACGCCTCCGAACACCGGGGAGCTGTTTTTT	CSVTPPNTGELFF
NA	TRBD2	TRBJ2-5	TRBV5-4	TGTGCCAGTAAGCGGGAGGGTGGAGAGACCCAGTACTTC	CASKREGGETQYF
once	NA	TRBJ1-2	TRBV6-5	TGTGCCAGCAGTTATTCCAGGAACTATGGCTACACCTTC	CASSYSRNYGYTF
NA	NA	TRBJ2-3	TRBV3-1/TRBV3-2	TGTGCCAGCAGCCAAGGGTCTAGGATCTACACAGATACGCAGTATTTT	CASSQGSRIYTDTQYF
NA	NA	TRBJ1-3	TRBV11-2	TGTGCCAGCAGCTCTGGCGGGGGACTAGCTGGAAACACCATATATTTT	CASSSGGGLAGNTIYF
NA	NA	TRBJ1-6	TRBV30	TGTGCCTGGAGTGGCGGGGGGGCATCGAGGAATTCACCCCTCCACTTT	CAWSGGGASRNSPLHF